The source of this T cell receptor (beta chain) is a study of T cells in women clearing cervical HPV infection. Germline values: CDR1 SNHLY, CDR2 FYNNEI. Trimming stripped 7 bases from V and 4 bases from J, with 19 bases between. The CDR3 contains 15 residues. With respect to this clone: Coverage ceases 3 residues before the CDR3 finishes, and the germline J gene fills in the end.

The method was immunoSEQ multiplex PCR; TCRdb's version includes in-frame clones alone and lacks a portion of them. Its clone listing holds around 46,000 clones. Specimen: blood buffy coat. The TCR comes from a woman aged 18-69 years with a cervical HPV16 infection that either progressed to CIN3+ or cleared (not recorded which). The chain is built from TRBV2 and TRBJ2-5; possible D gene TRBD1, 6 bases. The CDR3 here is CASKNTGILGETQYF. Incomplete CDR3 DNA: TGTGCCAGCAAGAATACAGGGATTTTGGGAGAGACC.